The 16 T cell receptor beta chains given below trace back to one sample, sequenced in a study of blood T cell repertoires in COVID-19. Data came from immunoSEQ multiplex PCR; TCRdb stores just in-frame clones and leaves some out. The sample shows a few hundred thousand clones, approximately 85% of them seen only once. The source material was peripheral blood. The receptors were sampled from a woman in her sixties or seventies with COVID-19, enrolled during active disease.

The genes are TRBV7-9 and TRBJ1-2; 9 bases match TRBD1. The V and J ends lost 6 bases and 3 bases, in that order; junction bases with no gene match: 11. The CDR3 sequence is 16 residues long. CDR1 SEHNR and CDR2 FQNEAQ come from the germline V gene (reference sequence). CDR3 sequence reads: CASRLFSDRGDYGYTF. In DNA form, the CDR3 reads TGTGCCAGCAGGCTCTTCTCGGACAGGGGTGACTATGGCTACACCTTC.

The V gene is TRBV6-1, the J gene TRBJ1-2; 7 nucleotides agree with TRBD1. Germline CDR1 and CDR2: MNHNS and SASEGT. This CDR3 region has 16 residues. V dropped 4 bases and J dropped 4; count of bases not matched to a gene: 12. CDR3 sequence reads: CASSGTGQLLGYGYTF. DNA for the CDR3: TGTGCCAGCAGTGGGACAGGACAACTATTAGGCTATGGCTACACCTTC.

V is TRBV7-2 and J is TRBJ1-2; D not resolved. The germline gives CDR1 SGHTA, CDR2 FQGNSA. V shed 7 bases and J shed 2 bases, with 14 bases lying between them. The CDR3 runs 14 residues. As DNA, the CDR3 is TGTGCCAGCAACCAGAGTCCGGGGAACTATGGCTACACCTTC. It encodes CASNQSPGNYGYTF. Full variable domain (missing parts from reference TRBV7-2 and TRBJ1-2): GAGVSQSPSNKVTEKGKDVELRCDPISGHTALYWYRQSLGQGLEFLIYFQGNSAPDKSGLPSDRFSAERTGGSVSTLTIQRTQQEDSAVYLCASNQSPGNYGYTFGSGTRLTVV.

This chain connects TRBV4-3 to TRBJ1-2; perhaps TRBD1 as D (5 bases). The ends were cut back, 0 bases at V and 8 bases at J, with 16 bases in the middle. Per germline, CDR1 LGHNA and CDR2 YSLEER. This CDR3 comprises 15 residues. For the CDR3, the DNA is TGCGCCAGCAGCCAAGAAGGTCCAGGGCTGGGCGGCTACACCTTC. Translating it yields CASSQEGPGLGGYTF.

The chain joins TRBV4-3 to TRBJ2-5; TRBD1 agrees at 7 bases. This CDR3 region has 15 residues. Germline assignment: CDR1 LGHNA and CDR2 YSLEER. Losses at the gene ends were 0 bases for V and 1 base for J; bases not matched to a gene: 2. CDR3 sequence (DNA): TGCGCCAGCAGCCAAGACCAGGGGGTCCAAGAGACCCAGTACTTC. Residues: CASSQDQGVQETQYF.

The rearrangement joins TRBV7-2 to TRBJ1-6; 7 bases align to TRBD1. The V and J ends lost 8 bases and 6 bases, in that order; junction bases with no gene match: 10. CDR3 size: 15 residues. Germline-derived CDR1 and CDR2 are SGHTA and FQGNSA. CDR3 nucleotide sequence: TGTGCCAGCGTCTGGGAAGGGGGCGTTAATTCACCCCTCCACTTT. Protein: CASVWEGGVNSPLHF.

A single count supports this clone. The chain carries TRBV3-1 (or the pseudogene TRBV3-2) and TRBJ2-3; 11 positions match TRBD2. CDR1 and CDR2 from the germline V gene are LGHDT and YNNKEL (reference sequence). This CDR3 has 14 amino acids. With 4 bases clipped from V and 5 bases from J, the junction kept 2 bases outside the gene matches. The CDR3 DNA sequence: TGTGCCAGCAGCCTTAGCGGGGGGGAAGATACGCAGTATTTT. Translating it yields CASSLSGGEDTQYF.

This chain uses TRBV9 with TRBJ1-6; maybe TRBD1 (6 bases). Germline CDR1 SGDLS, CDR2 YYNGEE. The CDR3 is 14 residues long. V dropped 0 bases and J dropped 6 bases, with 7 bases sitting between them. The CDR3 sequence is CASSVEQGNSPLHF. The CDR3, as DNA: TGTGCCAGCAGCGTAGAACAGGGTAATTCACCCCTCCACTTT.

The chain joins TRBV9 to TRBJ1-5; possible D gene TRBD1, 6 bases. The CDR3 spans 13 residues. V shed 3 bases and J shed 9 bases, with 13 bases lying between them. In germline, CDR1 is SGDLS, CDR2 YYNGEE. The CDR3 is CASSAQGYGPQHF. The CDR3 DNA follows: TGTGCCAGCAGCGCTCAGGGGTATGGGCCCCAGCATTTT.

This chain connects TRBV19 to TRBJ1-5; maybe TRBD1 (6 bases). Looked up from germline, CDR1 is LNHDA and CDR2 is SQIVND (reference sequence). The V end was cut by 7 bases, the J end by 3 bases, with 16 bases between. The CDR3 has 15 amino acids. CDR3 nucleotide sequence: TGTGCCAGTACGGGGGGCAGACTATTCAATCAGCCCCAGCATTTT. Translation gives CASTGGRLFNQPQHF. The full variable domain, its missing parts supplied by reference TRBV19 and TRBJ1-5, is DGGITQSPKYLFRKEGQNVTLSCEQNLNHDAMYWYRQDPGQGLRLIYYSQIVNDFQKGDIAEGYSVSREKKESFPLTVTSAQKNPTAFYLCASTGGRLFNQPQHFGDGTRLSIL.

The chain couples TRBV5-4 to TRBJ1-2; D remains unclear. Trimming pared 2 bases from V and 5 bases from J, leaving 10 bases between. Germline V gene lookup returns CDR1 SGHNT and CDR2 YYREEE (reference sequence). This CDR3 is 13 amino acids long. The CDR3, as DNA: TGTGCCAGCAGCTTTGGGCAGGATTATGGCTACACCTTC. Its protein product is CASSFGQDYGYTF. Full variable domain (missing parts from reference TRBV5-4 and TRBJ1-2): ETGVTQSPTHLIKTRGQQVTLRCSSQSGHNTVSWYQQALGQGPQFIFQYYREEENGRGNFPPRFSGLQFPNYSSELNVNALELDDSALYLCASSFGQDYGYTFGSGTRLTVV.

As to this clone: This specimen includes other DNA sequences encoding the same CDR3. The genes are TRBV27 and TRBJ1-5; the D gene is possibly TRBD1 (6 bases). V lost 4 bases, J lost 2 bases, and 12 bases lay in between. Germline-derived CDR1 and CDR2 are MNHEY and SMNVEV (reference sequence). The CDR3 runs to 15 residues. The CDR3 sequence is CASSSGGKGNQPQHF. The CDR3 coding sequence is TGTGCCAGCAGTTCGGGGGGCAAGGGCAATCAGCCCCAGCATTTT.

The CDR3 nucleotides read TGTGCCAGCAGCCCCCTGCTAGCGGGAGCTGGATCGGAGACCCAGTACTTC. Its protein is CASSPLLAGAGSETQYF. The gene calls are TRBV5-4 and TRBJ2-5; 10 bases are a match to TRBD2. Trimming took 4 bases from V and 5 from J; bases not matched to a gene: 14. Germline CDR1 reads SGHNT; CDR2 reads YYREEE (reference sequence). This CDR3 contains 17 residues.

The chain links TRBV6-5 to TRBJ1-5, with D tentatively TRBD1 (6 bases). This CDR3 comprises 15 residues. The V end lost 6 bases, the J end lost 3 bases, and 15 bases lay between the germline ends. Germline V gene sequence: CDR1 MNHEY, CDR2 SVGAGI. The CDR3 nucleotides read TGTGCCAGCAGACCCGGACAGATTCCCAATCAGCCCCAGCATTTT. Translating gives CASRPGQIPNQPQHF.

This clone was seen only once. The chain links TRBV14 to TRBJ1-3; no clear D gene. Trimming left V 1 base short and J 2 bases short, with 12 bases between. Germline assignment: CDR1 SGHDN and CDR2 FVKESK. This CDR3 has 16 residues. The CDR3 reads CASSQGLVGPGNTIYF. The CDR3 DNA reads TGTGCCAGCAGCCAAGGGCTCGTTGGTCCTGGAAACACCATATATTTT.

The chain recombines TRBV7-2 with TRBJ1-5; D may be TRBD1 (5 bases). V was cut by 5 bases and J by 6 bases, with 8 bases left in between. There are 12 residues in the CDR3. Germline V gene lookup returns CDR1 SGHTA and CDR2 FQGNSA. Written as DNA, the CDR3 is TGTGCCAGCAGCGCCGACAGTCAGCCCCAGCATTTT. Residues: CASSADSQPQHF. Supplemented by reference TRBV7-2 and TRBJ1-5, the full variable domain reads GAGVSQSPSNKVTEKGKDVELRCDPISGHTALYWYRQSLGQGLEFLIYFQGNSAPDKSGLPSDRFSAERTGGSVSTLTIQRTQQEDSAVYLCASSADSQPQHFGDGTRLSIL.